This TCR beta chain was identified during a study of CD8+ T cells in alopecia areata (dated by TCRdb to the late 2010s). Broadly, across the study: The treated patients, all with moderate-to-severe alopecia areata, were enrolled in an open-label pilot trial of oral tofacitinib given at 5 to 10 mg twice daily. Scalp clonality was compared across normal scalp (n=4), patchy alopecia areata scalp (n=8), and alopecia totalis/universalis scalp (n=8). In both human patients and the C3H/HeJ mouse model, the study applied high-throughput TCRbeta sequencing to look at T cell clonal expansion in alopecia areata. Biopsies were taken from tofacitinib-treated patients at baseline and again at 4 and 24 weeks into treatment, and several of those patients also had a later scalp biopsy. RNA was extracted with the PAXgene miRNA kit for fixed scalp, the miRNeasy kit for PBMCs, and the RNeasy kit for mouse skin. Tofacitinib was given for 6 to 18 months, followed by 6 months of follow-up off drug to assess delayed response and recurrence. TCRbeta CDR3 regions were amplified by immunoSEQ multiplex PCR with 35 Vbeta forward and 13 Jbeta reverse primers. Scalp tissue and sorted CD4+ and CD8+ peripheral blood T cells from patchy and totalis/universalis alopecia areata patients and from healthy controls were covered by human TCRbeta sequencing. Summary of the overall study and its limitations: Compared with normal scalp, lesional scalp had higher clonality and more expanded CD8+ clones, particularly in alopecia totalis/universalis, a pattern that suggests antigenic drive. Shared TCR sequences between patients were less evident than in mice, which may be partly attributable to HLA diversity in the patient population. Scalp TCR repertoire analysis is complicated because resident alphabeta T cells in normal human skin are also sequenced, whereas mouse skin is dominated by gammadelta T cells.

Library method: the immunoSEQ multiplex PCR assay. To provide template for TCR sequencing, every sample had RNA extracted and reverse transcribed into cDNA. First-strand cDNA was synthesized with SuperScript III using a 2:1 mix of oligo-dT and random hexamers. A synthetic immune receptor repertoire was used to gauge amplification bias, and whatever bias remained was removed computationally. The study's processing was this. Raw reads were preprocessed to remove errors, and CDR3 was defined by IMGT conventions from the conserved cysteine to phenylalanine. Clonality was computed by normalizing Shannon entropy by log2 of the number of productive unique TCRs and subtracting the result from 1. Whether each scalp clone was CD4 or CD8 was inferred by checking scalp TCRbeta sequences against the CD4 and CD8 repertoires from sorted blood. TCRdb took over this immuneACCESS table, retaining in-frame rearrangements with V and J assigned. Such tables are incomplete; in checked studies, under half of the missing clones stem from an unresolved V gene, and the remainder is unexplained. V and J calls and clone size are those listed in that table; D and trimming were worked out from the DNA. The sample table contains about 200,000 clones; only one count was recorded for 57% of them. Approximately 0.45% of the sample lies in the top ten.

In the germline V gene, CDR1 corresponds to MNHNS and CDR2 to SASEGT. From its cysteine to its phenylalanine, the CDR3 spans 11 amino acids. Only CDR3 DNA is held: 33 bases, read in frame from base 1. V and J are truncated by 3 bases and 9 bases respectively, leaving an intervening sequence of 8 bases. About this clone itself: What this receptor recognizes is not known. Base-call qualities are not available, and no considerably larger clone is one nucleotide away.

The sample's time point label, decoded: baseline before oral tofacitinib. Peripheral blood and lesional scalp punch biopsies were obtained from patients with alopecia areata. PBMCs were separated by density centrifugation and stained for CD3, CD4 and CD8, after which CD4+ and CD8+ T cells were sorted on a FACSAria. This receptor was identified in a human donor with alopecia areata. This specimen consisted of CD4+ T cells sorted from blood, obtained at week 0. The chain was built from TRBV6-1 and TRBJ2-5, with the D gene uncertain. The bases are TGTGCCAGCAGTGATGGAGATCCCCAGTACTTC. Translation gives CASSDGDPQYF.